This T cell receptor beta chain originates from a study of cytomegalovirus exposure and HLA in healthy donors. 60 Vbeta and 13 Jbeta primers were used in PCR. Libraries were prepared by immunoSEQ multiplex PCR; TCRdb keeps only in-frame clonotypes and omits some of them. The repertoire table contains roughly 35,000 clones. Study-wide findings and caveats: Reported results showed that the classifier diagnosed cytomegalovirus status with high specificity and sensitivity. TCR beta V- and J-gene trimming was later associated with a missense DCLRE1C variant.

Worth noting for this clone: Its antigen remains unknown.

This CDR3 has 16 amino acids. The germline V gene has CDR1 SQVTM and CDR2 ANQGSEA. Germline trimming cut 3 bases from V and 4 bases from J; bases unmatched to any gene: 12. The sequence was collected from a woman aged 35 to 49 in good health and CMV-seropositive. Sequencing was performed on PBMCs. The chain has TRBV29-1 and TRBJ2-5; TRBD1 aligns across 9 bases. The CDR3 region is CSVERNRGRGGETQYF. In DNA, the CDR3 is TGCAGCGTTGAGAGGAACAGGGGGCGAGGAGGAGAGACCCAGTACTTC.